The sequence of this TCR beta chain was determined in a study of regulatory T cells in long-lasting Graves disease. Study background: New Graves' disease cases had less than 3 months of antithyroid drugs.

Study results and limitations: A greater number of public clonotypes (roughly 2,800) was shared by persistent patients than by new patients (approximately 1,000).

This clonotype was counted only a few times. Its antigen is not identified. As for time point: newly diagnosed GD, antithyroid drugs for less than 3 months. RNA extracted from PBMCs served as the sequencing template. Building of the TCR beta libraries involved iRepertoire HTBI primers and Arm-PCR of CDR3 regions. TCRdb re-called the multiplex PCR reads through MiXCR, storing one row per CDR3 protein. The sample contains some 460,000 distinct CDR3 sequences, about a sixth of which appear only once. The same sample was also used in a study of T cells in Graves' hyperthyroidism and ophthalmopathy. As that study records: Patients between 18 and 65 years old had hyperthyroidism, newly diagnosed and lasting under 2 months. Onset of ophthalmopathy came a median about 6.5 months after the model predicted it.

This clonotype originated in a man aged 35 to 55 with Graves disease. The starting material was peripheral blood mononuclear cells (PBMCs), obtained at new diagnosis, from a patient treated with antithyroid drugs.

CDR3: CASTRGGDYEQYF. The CDR3 nucleotides are TGTGCCAGCACCCGAGGTGGAGACTACGAGCAGTACTTC. The rearrangement uses TRBV6-2 or TRBV6-3 and TRBJ2-7; no clear D. CDR3 length: 13 residues. CDR1 is MNHEY and CDR2 is SVGEGT in the germline V gene. V lost 7 bases and J 3 bases, leaving 13 bases between the germline ends.